This TCR beta chain was sequenced during a study of cytomegalovirus exposure and HLA in healthy donors. V gave up 0 bases and J gave up 4 bases; unmatched junction bases: 2. Germline values: CDR1 SGHNT, CDR2 YYREEE (reference sequence). This CDR3 has 15 amino acids. A note on this clone: Its target is unknown.

This PCR relied on a set of 60 Vbeta primers and 13 Jbeta primers. In the original analysis: About 10 million of around 85 million unique TCR beta chains were shared, per a later count. Sequencing used immunoSEQ multiplex PCR; TCRdb keeps in-frame clones, though not all of them. The D gene and trimming were derived from the DNA, and the V and J assignments and clone size from that table. The table records around 140,000 clones, roughly 80% of them present only once. General observations from the study: With further analysis later on, most CMV-associated TCR beta chains appeared HLA-restricted. Some TCR beta chains (more than 150 of them) were listed as cytomegalovirus-associated. Segments of the TCR beta V type were, in most cases, productive about 87% or about 30% of the time in an earlier analysis.

This TCR was sampled from a man aged 40-49 years in good health and CMV-seronegative. The chain recombines TRBV5-4 with TRBJ1-3, with TRBD1 identical over 9 bases. The sample comprised PBMCs. Here the CDR3 DNA reads TGTGCCAGCAGCTTGGCTGGGACAGGGGGAAACACCATATATTTT. This translates into CASSLAGTGGNTIYF. The full variable domain, in which reference TRBV5-4 and TRBJ1-3 provide the parts outside the CDR3, is ETGVTQSPTHLIKTRGQQVTLRCSSQSGHNTVSWYQQALGQGPQFIFQYYREEENGRGNFPPRFSGLQFPNYSSELNVNALELDDSALYLCASSLAGTGGNTIYFGEGSWLTVV.